What follows are 10 T cell receptor beta chains derived from one specimen sequenced in a study of identical twins. TCRdb used MiXCR to reprocess the 5' RACE reads, holding one entry per CDR3 protein. Among over 550,000 distinct CDR3 sequences, under 8.5% were seen once, and the ten largest hold around 1.6%. This same sample was also taken into another study, of yellow fever vaccine responses in identical twins.

The sequenced material came from PBMCs. These receptors were obtained from a woman aged 18-35 years in good health.

The sample holds many counts of this clonotype. The gene calls are TRBV12-3 or TRBV12-4 and TRBJ2-5, with 11 positions matching TRBD2. This CDR3 has 15 residues. Trimming took 6 bases from V and 5 from J; bases not matched to a gene: 8. CDR3 residues: CASRTTSGRRETQYF. The CDR3, as DNA: TGTGCCAGCAGGACCACTAGCGGGAGAAGGGAGACCCAGTACTTC.

This clonotype has just a few counts. The chain couples TRBV15 to TRBJ2-1, with 9 bases aligning to TRBD2. This CDR3 contains 16 residues. Trimming took 0 bases from V and 8 from J; bases not matched to a gene: 8. The germline gives CDR1 LNHNV, CDR2 YYDKDF (reference sequence). The CDR3 nucleotides are TGTGCCACCAGCAGAGATGCCAGCGGGAGGCAGGATGAGCAGTTCTTC. Its translation: CATSRDASGRQDEQFF.

This clonotype was seen a handful of times. The CDR3 loop reads CASTRRTTRAGSTEAFF. The CDR3 DNA follows: TGCGCCAGCACACGACGGACCACAAGGGCGGGGAGCACTGAAGCTTTCTTT. The rearrangement uses TRBV5-1 and TRBJ1-1; D gene uncertain. The CDR3 is 17 amino acids. Germline V gene lookup returns CDR1 SGHRS and CDR2 YFSETQ. Trimming pared 6 bases from V and 4 bases from J, leaving 25 bases between.

In its sample, this clonotype was seen a few times. The J gene is TRBJ2-3, the V gene TRBV24-1; D possibly corresponds to TRBD2 (6 bases). Trimming cost V 4 bases and J 5 bases, with 15 bases left between them. The CDR3 is 15 amino acids. CDR1 is KGHDR, CDR2 SFDVKD, per germline. The CDR3 protein is CATSDRSTRLDTQYF. CDR3 in DNA: TGTGCCACCAGTGACCGGTCGACTAGATTAGATACGCAGTATTTT.

In this sample, this clonotype turned up a few times. This rearrangement joins TRBV24-1 to TRBJ2-3; the D gene could be TRBD1 or TRBD2 (5 bases each). CDR3 size: 14 residues. Trimming pared 7 bases from V and 2 bases from J, leaving 12 bases between. Per the germline V gene, CDR1 is KGHDR and CDR2 is SFDVKD. This CDR3 reads CATRRDGYTDTQYF. CDR3 in DNA: TGTGCCACCAGGAGGGACGGTTACACAGATACGCAGTATTTT.

This clonotype was counted a few times. This chain joins TRBV10-3 and TRBJ2-1; 10 bases align to TRBD2. Trimming took 6 bases from V and 0 from J; bases not matched to a gene: 11. CDR1 is ENHRY and CDR2 is SYGVKD in the germline V gene. The CDR3 length is 18 residues. The CDR3 reads CAIRSGLAEGFSYNEQFF. The CDR3 DNA reads as TGTGCCATCAGATCTGGACTAGCGGAGGGCTTCTCCTACAATGAGCAGTTCTTC.

This clonotype has only a few counts. The chain combines TRBV7-2 with TRBJ2-7; tentative D call: TRBD1 (6 bases). The CDR3 sequence is 14 residues long. CDR1 and CDR2 from the germline V gene are SGHTA and FQGNSA. Deletions cut 4 bases from V and 3 bases from J, with 13 bases between. CDR3 residues: CASSSRTAIYEQYV. CDR3 sequence (DNA): TGTGCCAGCAGCTCGAGGACAGCTATCTACGAGCAGTACGTC.

V and J are TRBV20-1 and TRBJ2-1; D is perhaps TRBD1 (5 bases). Trimming removed 5 bases from V and 0 bases from J, with 14 bases in between. Germline CDR1 and CDR2: DFQATT and SNEGSKA (reference sequence). The CDR3 runs to 15 residues. CDR3 sequence: CSAGRQRGSYNEQFF. As DNA, the CDR3 is TGCAGTGCTGGACGACAGCGCGGCTCCTACAATGAGCAGTTCTTC.

Only a few counts were recorded for this clonotype. V gene TRBV5-4 combines with J gene TRBJ1-1; TRBD1 might be the D (5 bases). The CDR3 is 14 residues long. Trimming stripped 3 bases from V and 1 base from J, with 10 bases between. From germline, CDR1 is SGHNT and CDR2 YYREEE (reference sequence). The CDR3 loop reads CASSWGVSNTEAFF. For the CDR3, the DNA is TGTGCCAGCAGCTGGGGGGTTTCGAACACTGAAGCTTTCTTT.

Only a few counts were recorded for this clonotype. The V and J genes are TRBV5-1 and TRBJ2-1; no clear D gene. Germline CDR1 reads SGHRS; CDR2 reads YFSETQ. V gave up 0 bases and J gave up 6 bases, with 10 bases separating them. The CDR3 is 14 residues long. CDR3 sequence reads: CASSLGRAANEQFF. DNA for the CDR3: TGCGCCAGCAGCTTGGGCCGGGCGGCCAATGAGCAGTTCTTC.